This T cell receptor (beta chain) was retrieved from a study of shared clonotypes between healthy human individuals. Sequenced by immunoSEQ multiplex PCR; TCRdb stores in-frame clones only, minus some. The table lists more than 550,000 clones, 92% of them singletons. With 3 bases clipped from V and 2 bases from J, the junction kept 11 bases outside the gene matches. Germline lookup yields CDR1 SQVTM and CDR2 ANQGSEA. The CDR3 is 16 amino acids. Whole-study findings and limits: Unshared clonotypes carried lower generation probabilities than those common to all four donors. The study found roughly 5% of naive CD4 clonotypes shared across a handful of donors. Naive subsets generally exceeded memory subsets in estimated richness.

Naive CD8 cells lacked CD45RO and underwent positive selection for CCR7, leaving out terminally differentiated effector memory CD45RA+ cells. As concerns this clone: What it recognizes is unknown.

The sequenced sample consisted of naive CD8+ T cells sorted from blood. This sequence was found in a man aged 30 to 39 in good health. V usage is TRBV29-1 and J usage is TRBJ2-7; 9 bases are a match to TRBD2. CDR3 loop: CSVEGPRAGGTYEQYF. The CDR3 DNA reads as TGCAGCGTTGAGGGCCCTCGGGCGGGAGGGACCTACGAGCAGTACTTC.